This T cell receptor beta chain is drawn from a study of human T cells and chemical hapten exposure. Whole-study context: The sensitizer, 2% DPC, was used on around 2 cm by around 2 cm of upper inner arm skin. Study-level findings and limits: The study found that DPC sensitization did not change TCRs above 1 in 1000 frequency. Clustering by CDR3 similarity yielded significantly more large clusters from expanded TCRs than controls.

Turning to this clonotype: Antigen: not known.

Described time point: pre-sensitization, week 0. The treatment denotes: therapeutic diphenylcyclopropenone sensitization with weekly scalp DPC. Sample donors consisted of patients with alopecia, aged 18 to 70 years, who were suitable for DPC. TCRdb reprocessed the RACE reads via MiXCR and lists one record per CDR3 protein. The sample records 180,000 or so distinct CDR3 sequences, around 30% being singletons. With 3 bases removed from V and 0 bases from J, the gap between germline ends came to 12 bases. Germline CDR1 and CDR2: DFQATT and SNEGSKA (reference sequence). The CDR3 is 15 amino acids. The sample in question was whole blood, obtained in connection with sensitization to the hapten diphenylcyclopropenone (DPC). This chain uses TRBV20-1 with TRBJ1-3, with unresolved D. This TCR came from a woman in her thirties with alopecia areata. Some clones in this sample may be carry-over from other donors' samples. CDR3 protein: CSASRGSSSGNTIYF. The CDR3 DNA reads TGCAGTGCTAGTAGAGGATCGAGCTCTGGAAACACCATATATTTT.